This is a list of T cell receptor beta chains from one sample in a study of blood T cell repertoires in COVID-19. Only in-frame clones appear in the TCRdb table, and some are missing; sequencing was by immunoSEQ multiplex PCR. This sample has 400,000 or so clones; 90% occur once, and the top ten carry about 0.6%. Sequencing was carried out using PBMCs or T cells enriched from blood (not recorded which). These receptors were collected from a young man who had recovered from COVID-19. Both conserved end residues are part of each CDR3. Each record gives: D gene, J gene, V gene, clone size, CDR3 protein, CDR3 DNA. A D gene is named only where the DNA matches it firmly. Size is stated for part of the rows, as once, few or many counts, or as a class when the clone is expanded.

. TRBJ1-3 TRBV7-9 . CASSFGQRGNTIYF TGTGCCAGCAGCTTTGGCCAGAGGGGAAACACCATATATTTT
TRBD1 TRBJ1-4 TRBV11-2 . CASSRQGFSGNEKLFF TGTGCCAGCAGCCGACAGGGGTTTTCGGGTAATGAAAAACTGTTTTTT
. TRBJ1-5 TRBV19 . CASSADSLGQPQHF TGTGCCAGTAGTGCTGACAGCCTAGGGCAGCCCCAGCATTTT
. TRBJ1-1 TRBV9 . CASSVGGQVNTEAFF TGTGCCAGCAGCGTAGGCGGGCAGGTGAACACTGAAGCTTTCTTT
TRBD1 TRBJ1-2 TRBV27 . CASSSPGTGGGYTF TGTGCCAGCAGTTCGCCAGGGACAGGGGGCGGCTACACCTTC
TRBD1 TRBJ1-4 TRBV2 . CATYGTGGEKLFF TGTGCCACCTACGGGACAGGGGGTGAAAAACTGTTTTTT
TRBD2 TRBJ2-1 TRBV10-2 . CASKNSGGSYNEQFF TGCGCCAGCAAAAATAGCGGGGGTTCCTACAATGAGCAGTTCTTC
. TRBJ1-6 TRBV7-9 . CASSLSRQLSSYNSPLHF TGTGCCAGCAGCTTATCCAGGCAGTTAAGCTCCTATAATTCACCCCTCCACTTT
TRBD1 TRBJ1-2 TRBV27 . CASSLERGLSYGYTF TGTGCCAGCAGTTTGGAGAGGGGGCTAAGCTATGGCTACACCTTC
TRBD1 TRBJ1-5 TRBV4-1 . CASSQPDRGSQPQHF TGCGCCAGCAGCCAACCCGACAGGGGATCTCAGCCCCAGCATTTT
. TRBJ1-5 TRBV19 . CASSIQQYSNQPQHF TGTGCCAGTAGTATCCAACAGTATAGCAATCAGCCCCAGCATTTT
TRBD1 TRBJ1-2 TRBV29-1 . CSVRTGDGYTF TGCAGCGTGCGGACAGGGGATGGCTACACCTTC
. TRBJ2-5 TRBV7-6 . CASSSQETQYF TGTGCCAGCAGCTCACAAGAGACCCAGTACTTC
. TRBJ2-6 TRBV3-1/TRBV3-2 . CASSYGSDSGANVLTF TGTGCCAGCAGTTACGGGTCCGACTCTGGGGCCAACGTCCTGACTTTC
TRBD1 TRBJ1-3 TRBV28 . CASSPKTGGERNTIYF TGTGCCAGCAGTCCAAAGACAGGGGGCGAAAGAAACACCATATATTTT
. TRBJ2-7 TRBV2 . CASSEGTAPPYEQYF TGTGCCAGCAGTGAAGGGACTGCGCCGCCCTACGAGCAGTACTTC
. TRBJ1-2 TRBV19 . CASSIGQYGYTF TGTGCCAGTAGTATAGGACAGTATGGCTACACCTTC
. TRBJ1-2 TRBV21-1 . CASRDRAFYGYTF TGTGCCAGCAGGGACAGGGCTTTCTATGGCTACACCTTC
. TRBJ1-1 TRBV7-9 . CASVASGGTEAFF TGTGCCAGCGTAGCGTCGGGTGGCACTGAAGCTTTCTTT
TRBD2 TRBJ2-7 TRBV6-5 . CASKRLAGGYEQYF TGTGCCAGCAAACGCCTAGCGGGTGGCTACGAGCAGTACTTC
TRBD1 TRBJ1-1 TRBV4-1 . CASSHVGGSQTEAFF TGCGCCAGCAGCCACGTAGGGGGCTCCCAGACTGAAGCTTTCTTT
. TRBJ2-7 TRBV6-5 . CASSYSSHSGEQYF TGTGCCAGCAGTTACTCCAGCCATTCGGGCGAGCAGTACTTC
. TRBJ2-7 TRBV10-1 . CASSESGNKYEQYF TGCGCCAGCAGTGAATCCGGGAACAAGTACGAGCAGTACTTC
. TRBJ2-2 TRBV5-4 . CASSPGGGRELFF TGTGCCAGCAGCCCTGGAGGGGGCCGGGAGCTGTTTTTT
TRBD2 TRBJ2-7 TRBV4-1 . CASSQGPSGTYEQYF TGCGCCAGCAGCCAAGGGCCCAGCGGGACCTACGAGCAGTACTTC
TRBD1 TRBJ1-1 TRBV5-1 . CASSSGQRDLNTEAFF TGCGCCAGCAGCTCGGGACAGAGAGACCTGAACACTGAAGCTTTCTTT
TRBD1 TRBJ2-7 TRBV10-1 . CASSTGTGIHEQYF TGCGCCAGCAGTACCGGGACAGGGATCCACGAGCAGTACTTC
. TRBJ2-1 TRBV24-1 . CATAGFGADEQFF TGTGCCACCGCGGGATTTGGTGCAGATGAGCAGTTCTTC
TRBD2 TRBJ2-2 TRBV25-1 . CASSELGGLAGNTGELFF TGTGCCAGCAGTGAATTGGGGGGACTAGCGGGAAACACCGGGGAGCTGTTTTTT
. TRBJ1-2 TRBV9 . CASSVWGGHYGYTF TGTGCCAGCAGCGTTTGGGGGGGCCACTATGGCTACACCTTC
TRBD1 TRBJ2-1 TRBV6-4 . CASSEAGQDYNEQFF TGTGCCAGCAGTGAGGCTGGACAGGACTACAATGAGCAGTTCTTC
TRBD1 TRBJ2-7 TRBV28 many CASSLVQGASYEQYF TGTGCCAGCAGTTTGGTTCAGGGGGCCTCCTACGAGCAGTACTTC
. TRBJ1-5 TRBV7-2 . CASSLQTGPQHF TGTGCCAGCAGCTTACAAACTGGGCCCCAGCATTTT
. TRBJ1-2 TRBV28 . CASSLKQGNYGYTF TGTGCCAGCAGTTTAAAGCAGGGCAACTATGGCTACACCTTC
TRBD2 TRBJ2-5 TRBV27 . CASSLRGGAVETQYF TGTGCCAGCAGTTTACGCGGGGGGGCTGTGGAGACCCAGTACTTC